This T cell receptor beta chain was obtained from a study of blood T cell repertoires in COVID-19. Study summary: Acute and convalescent COVID-19 samples came from the United States, Italy and Spain. Sample material is recorded as cDNA or gDNA derived from T cells, B-cell-depleted T cells, or PBMCs.

Source study methods: Reference gene primer amplification yielded estimated nucleated cell counts. TCRdb keeps only in-frame clones here, not all; method: immunoSEQ multiplex PCR. Clone size and V and J calls were adopted from that table, with D and trimming inferred from the DNA. Counted here are around 700,000 clones, around 89% occurring once; the ten biggest clones make up around 0.3%. The CDR3 is made up of 15 amino acids. V dropped 7 bases and J dropped 4 bases, with 16 bases sitting between them. Germline V lookup: CDR1 SGHNT, CDR2 YENEEA. This sequence originates from a woman younger than 30 with acute or convalescent COVID-19. The chain combines TRBV11-3 with TRBJ2-2; D perhaps matches TRBD2 (7 bases). The sample comprised peripheral blood. The CDR3 loop is CASTPGGGITGELFF. The CDR3 nucleotides read TGTGCCAGCACCCCTGGGGGGGGCATCACCGGGGAGCTGTTTTTT. Combining the CDR3 with reference TRBV11-3 and TRBJ2-2 gives the whole variable domain EAGVVQSPRYKIIEKKQPVAFWCNPISGHNTLYWYLQNLGQGPELLIRYENEEAVDDSQLPKDRFSAERLKGVDSTLKIQPAELGDSAVYLCASTPGGGITGELFFGEGSRLTVL.